Listed below are T cell receptor beta chains from one sample, sequenced in a study of blood T cell repertoires in COVID-19. Using immunoSEQ multiplex PCR, the repertoire was profiled, and TCRdb retains in-frame clones only, with some absent. Seen here are 50,000 to 65,000 clones, about four fifths observed once, and the top ten hold approximately 5.3%. The sequenced material came from peripheral blood. All receptors derive from a woman aged 55 to 70 with acute or convalescent COVID-19. CDR3s include the opening cysteine and the closing phenylalanine or tryptophan. Fields, in order: D gene, J gene, V gene, CDR3 protein. A D gene is named only where the DNA matches it firmly.

D: TRBD1; J: TRBJ1-1; V: TRBV3-1/TRBV3-2; CDR3: CASSQLGQGTTEAFF
D: TRBD1; J: TRBJ2-1; V: TRBV7-9; CDR3: CASSVGTGNEQFF
D: TRBD2; J: TRBJ2-1; V: TRBV6-2/TRBV6-3; CDR3: CASTPLAGVEQFF
D: NA; J: TRBJ2-2; V: TRBV4-1; CDR3: CASTPFQGRATGELFF
D: NA; J: TRBJ2-7; V: TRBV21-1; CDR3: CASSKVDRKEPYEQYF
D: TRBD2; J: TRBJ2-7; V: TRBV7-8; CDR3: CASSFTRTSGSPYEQYF
D: NA; J: TRBJ2-1; V: TRBV21-1; CDR3: CANGTSGSPNNEQFF
D: TRBD2; J: TRBJ2-1; V: TRBV7-3; CDR3: CASSSGGIGNYNEQFF
D: TRBD1; J: TRBJ2-7; V: TRBV5-1; CDR3: CASSWGQGIGEQYF
D: TRBD1; J: TRBJ1-1; V: TRBV11-2; CDR3: CASSLGWGQGKSNTEAFF